Below, 19 T cell receptor beta chains from the same sample are listed, as sequenced in a study of vaccination effects on CD4 cells after COVID-19. The table came from immunoSEQ multiplex PCR; TCRdb's copy has only in-frame clones and leaves some out. The sample lists 30,000 or so clones, approximately 75% occurring once. Their specific antigens are unknown. Antigen-specific CD4+ T cells expanded by the ViraFEST assay with viral peptide pools were then sequenced. CD4+ T cell isolation took place after about 11 days of culture. Two-dose vaccination with either BNT162b2 or mRNA-1273 was given to the participants. The sequencing used CD4+ T cells from PBMCs cultured with HCoV-229E spike peptides, collected after COVID-19 vaccination. The receptors come from a human donor who received a COVID-19 vaccine.

This chain joins TRBV3-1 (or the pseudogene TRBV3-2) and TRBJ2-1; 14 nucleotides agree with TRBD2. J was trimmed by 3 bases and V by 0 bases; bases with no gene match: 13. Germline CDR1 LGHDT, CDR2 YNNKEL (reference sequence). This CDR3 comprises 21 residues. The CDR3 reads CASSQESRLAGGSLYYNEQFF. CDR3 bases: TGTGCCAGCAGCCAAGAAAGCAGACTAGCGGGAGGGTCCCTCTACTACAATGAGCAGTTCTTC.

The CDR3 sequence is CASSSSAGHEQYF. CDR3 DNA: TGTGCCAGCAGCTCCTCAGCGGGACACGAGCAGTACTTC. The chain links TRBV13 to TRBJ2-7; 7 bases match TRBD2. This CDR3 is built from 13 residues. Germline V lookup: CDR1 PRHDT, CDR2 FYEKMQ (reference sequence). The ends lost 4 bases at V and 5 bases at J; junction bases unmatched: 5.

V usage is TRBV3-1 (or the pseudogene TRBV3-2) and J usage is TRBJ1-1; TRBD1 is a possible D gene (5 bases). The germline V and J ends were trimmed by 1 base and 4 bases, with 7 bases remaining between them. There are 13 residues in the CDR3. The germline CDR1 and CDR2 sequences are LGHDT and YNNKEL (reference sequence). Here the CDR3 DNA reads TGTGCCAGCAGCCAAGTGCAGGGCACTGAAGCTTTCTTT. Encoded protein: CASSQVQGTEAFF.

CDR3 sequence reads: CASSLNGGEETQYF. CDR3 bases: TGCGCCAGCAGCTTGAATGGCGGGGAAGAGACCCAGTACTTC. The rearrangement joins TRBV5-1 to TRBJ2-5; a weak D match, TRBD2 (6 bases). The V and J ends lost 1 base and 3 bases respectively, with 10 bases between them. The CDR3 spans 14 residues. The germline V gene encodes CDR1 SGHRS and CDR2 YFSETQ.

By sample share, this clone is medium-sized. V usage is TRBV27 and J usage is TRBJ2-7, with 10 bases lining up with TRBD1. J gave up 3 bases and V 6 bases, and 14 bases lay outside the gene matches. The CDR3 extends over 17 amino acids. Germline V gives CDR1 MNHEY, CDR2 SMNVEV (reference sequence). Here the CDR3 DNA reads TGTGCCAGCAGCCAAAAGGGGACAGGGGTTCGGGACTACGAGCAGTACTTC. Protein sequence: CASSQKGTGVRDYEQYF.

This clone was seen a handful of times. V usage is TRBV11-2 and J usage is TRBJ1-6; D gene uncertain. This CDR3 is built from 11 residues. Trimming shortened V by 5 bases and J by 7 bases, and 3 bases separated the two germline ends. Germline loops: CDR1 SGHAT, CDR2 FQNNGV. The CDR3 spells CASSVNSPLHF. CDR3 coding DNA: TGTGCCAGCAGCGTCAATTCACCCCTCCACTTT.

A note on this clone: Germline and junction disagree at one end, which may indicate a read error. V usage is TRBV30 and J usage is TRBJ2-7; 11 bases fit TRBD2. This CDR3 contains 12 residues. Germline V gene lookup returns CDR1 GTSNPN and CDR2 SVGIG (reference sequence). The CDR3 here is CAWSFSGGDFTF. As DNA, the CDR3 is TGTGCCTGGAGTTTTAGCGGGGGGGATTTCACTTTC.

CDR3 DNA: TGTGCCAGCAGCCAAGAAGGAGCGGGTGCCCCAACAGATACGCAGTATTTT. It translates to CASSQEGAGAPTDTQYF. The J gene is TRBJ2-3, the V gene TRBV4-2; tentative D call: TRBD2 (6 bases). The germline gives CDR1 LGHNA, CDR2 YNFKEQ. The CDR3 contains 17 residues. V was clipped by 0 bases and J by 3 bases, with 16 bases between them.

V usage is TRBV4-2 and J usage is TRBJ2-1; TRBD2 might be the D (6 bases). Germline-derived CDR1 and CDR2 are LGHNA and YNFKEQ. V lost 1 base to trimming and J lost 9 bases, with 13 bases between them. This CDR3 has 14 residues. The CDR3 coding sequence is TGTGCCAGCAGCCAAGCCGGAGACGGGGGTGAGCAGTTCTTC. It encodes CASSQAGDGGEQFF.

CDR3 sequence: CASSAFDRASETQYF. The CDR3 nucleotides are TGTGCCAGCAGCGCGTTCGACAGGGCATCCGAGACCCAGTACTTC. V usage is TRBV9 and J usage is TRBJ2-5; 7 positions agree with TRBD1. This CDR3 spans 15 amino acids. The V gene's germline CDR1 is SGDLS and CDR2 YYNGEE. Unmatched junction bases numbered 10, after V lost 3 bases and J lost 5 bases.

The sample holds a few counts of this clone. The V call is TRBV4-2, the J call TRBJ2-1; 8 bases line up with TRBD2. The CDR3 contains 15 residues. Looked up from germline, CDR1 is LGHNA and CDR2 is YNFKEQ. The V gene end was trimmed by 3 bases and the J gene end by 0 bases; junction bases not matched to a gene: 1. The CDR3 loop is CASSQSGSSYNEQFF. In nucleotides, the CDR3 is TGTGCCAGCAGCCAGAGCGGGAGCTCCTACAATGAGCAGTTCTTC.

The V gene is TRBV19, the J gene TRBJ1-1, with D uncertain. Germline CDR1 reads LNHDA; CDR2 reads SQIVND (reference sequence). The CDR3 runs 16 residues. V was shortened by 4 bases and J by 0 bases, with 15 bases between the two germline ends. CDR3 in amino acids: CASSTSTGMMNTEAFF. In DNA, the CDR3 is TGTGCCAGTAGTACTTCGACCGGGATGATGAACACTGAAGCTTTCTTT.

The gene calls are TRBV7-9 and TRBJ2-1, with 10 bases identical to TRBD2. The V gene end was trimmed by 7 bases and the J gene end by 8 bases; junction bases not matched to a gene: 5. This CDR3 has 13 amino acids. The germline V gene encodes CDR1 SEHNR and CDR2 FQNEAQ (reference sequence). The DNA for the CDR3 is TGTGCCAGCATTCCTAGCGGGGGTTATGAGCAGTTCTTC. It yields the protein CASIPSGGYEQFF.

The table lists this clone with a few counts. The chain uses TRBV4-1 and TRBJ1-5; 7 nucleotides match TRBD1. Germline CDR1 reads MGHRA; CDR2 reads YSYEKL. The length of the CDR3 is 17 residues. V shed 0 bases and J 5 bases; nucleotides not matched to a gene: 10. CDR3 amino acids: CASSQDPKTGLDQPQHF. As DNA, the CDR3 is TGCGCCAGCAGCCAAGACCCTAAGACAGGGCTGGATCAGCCCCAGCATTTT.

This clone was seen once. The gene calls are TRBV5-1 and TRBJ2-5, with 7 positions matching TRBD1. CDR3 size: 15 residues. The J segment lost 10 bases and the V segment lost 5 bases, leaving 17 bases of the junction unmatched. The germline gives CDR1 SGHRS, CDR2 YFSETQ. The CDR3, as DNA: TGCGCCAGCAGATACCGACAGGGACCTTCGTTGGACCAGTACTTC. This translates into CASRYRQGPSLDQYF.

The chain links TRBV4-2 to TRBJ1-5, with TRBD1 identical over 10 bases. V dropped 4 bases and J dropped 1; count of bases not matched to a gene: 4. The CDR3 has 16 residues. From germline, CDR1 is LGHNA and CDR2 YNFKEQ. DNA of the CDR3: TGTGCCAGCAGCCGGCTGGGACAGGGGAGCAATCAGCCCCAGCATTTT. It translates to CASSRLGQGSNQPQHF.

CDR3 protein: CASSFTYQPQHF. The CDR3 DNA is TGTGCCAGCAGCTTTACCTATCAGCCCCAGCATTTT. The J gene is TRBJ1-5, the V gene TRBV7-9, with no clear D. V was pared by 3 bases and J by 5 bases, with 5 bases between. The germline V gene encodes CDR1 SEHNR and CDR2 FQNEAQ (reference sequence). The CDR3 runs 12 residues.

V is TRBV18 and J is TRBJ1-1; 7 bases line up with TRBD1. This CDR3 comprises 16 residues. Losses at the gene ends were 4 bases for V and 5 bases for J; bases not matched to a gene: 13. Germline assignment: CDR1 KGHSH and CDR2 LQKENI. The CDR3 DNA is TGTGCCAGCTCACTGGTCGAAGGGGGCGGTAGGACTGAAGCTTTCTTT. This encodes CASSLVEGGGRTEAFF.

The chain uses TRBV10-1 and TRBJ2-1; D not resolved. V was pared by 10 bases and J by 5 bases, with 12 bases between. Germline values: CDR1 WNHNN, CDR2 SYGVQD (reference sequence). The CDR3 totals 12 residues. CDR3 nucleotide sequence: TGCGCCACCGAGGAACCGAACAATGAGCAGTTCTTC. This translates into CATEEPNNEQFF.